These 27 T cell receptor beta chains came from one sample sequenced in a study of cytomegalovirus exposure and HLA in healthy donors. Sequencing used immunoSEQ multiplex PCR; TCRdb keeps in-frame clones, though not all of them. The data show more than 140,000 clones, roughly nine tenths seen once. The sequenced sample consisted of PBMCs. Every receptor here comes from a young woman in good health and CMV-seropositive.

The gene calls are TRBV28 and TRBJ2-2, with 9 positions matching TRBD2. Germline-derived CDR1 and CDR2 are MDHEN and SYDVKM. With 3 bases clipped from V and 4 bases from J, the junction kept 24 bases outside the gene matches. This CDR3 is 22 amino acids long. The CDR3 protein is CASSFTGLASGTLIGSTGELFF. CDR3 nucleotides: TGTGCCAGCAGTTTTACAGGGCTCGCTAGCGGGACCCTTATTGGGAGCACCGGGGAGCTGTTTTTT.

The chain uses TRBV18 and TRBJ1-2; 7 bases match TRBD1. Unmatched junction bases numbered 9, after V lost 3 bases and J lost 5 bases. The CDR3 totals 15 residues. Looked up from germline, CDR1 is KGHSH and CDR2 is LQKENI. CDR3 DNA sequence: TGTGCCAGCTCACCTTACGACAGGGTTGGGTATGGCTACACCTTC. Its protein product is CASSPYDRVGYGYTF.

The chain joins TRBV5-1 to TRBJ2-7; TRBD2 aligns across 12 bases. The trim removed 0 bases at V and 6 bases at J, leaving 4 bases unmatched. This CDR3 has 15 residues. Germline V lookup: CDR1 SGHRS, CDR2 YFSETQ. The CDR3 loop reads CASSLVLAGGSEQYF. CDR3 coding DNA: TGCGCCAGCAGCTTGGTCCTAGCGGGAGGGTCCGAGCAGTACTTC.

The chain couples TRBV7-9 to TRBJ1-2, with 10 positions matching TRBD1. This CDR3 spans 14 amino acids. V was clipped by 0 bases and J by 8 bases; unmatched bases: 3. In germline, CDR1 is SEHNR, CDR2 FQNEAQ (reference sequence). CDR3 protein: CASSLAGTGDGYTF. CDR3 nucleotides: TGTGCCAGCAGCTTAGCCGGGACAGGGGACGGCTACACCTTC.

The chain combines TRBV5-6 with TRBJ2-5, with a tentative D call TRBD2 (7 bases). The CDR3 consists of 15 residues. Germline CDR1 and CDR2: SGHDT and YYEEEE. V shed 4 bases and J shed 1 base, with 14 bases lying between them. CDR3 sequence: CASSDTGRVQETQYF. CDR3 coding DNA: TGTGCCAGCAGCGACACAGGGAGGGTCCAAGAGACCCAGTACTTC.

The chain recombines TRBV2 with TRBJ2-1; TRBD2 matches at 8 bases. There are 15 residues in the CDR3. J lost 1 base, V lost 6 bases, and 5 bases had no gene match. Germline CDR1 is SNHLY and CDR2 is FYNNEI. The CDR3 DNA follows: TGTGCCAGCAGAGCAACTAGCGGATCCTACAATGAGCAGTTCTTC. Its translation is CASRATSGSYNEQFF.

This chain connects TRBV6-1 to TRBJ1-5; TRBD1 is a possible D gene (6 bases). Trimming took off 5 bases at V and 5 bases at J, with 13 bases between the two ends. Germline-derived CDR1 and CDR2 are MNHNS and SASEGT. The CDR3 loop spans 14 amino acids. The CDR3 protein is CASSLKGGDQPQHF. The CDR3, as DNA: TGTGCCAGCAGTCTGAAAGGGGGGGATCAGCCCCAGCATTTT.

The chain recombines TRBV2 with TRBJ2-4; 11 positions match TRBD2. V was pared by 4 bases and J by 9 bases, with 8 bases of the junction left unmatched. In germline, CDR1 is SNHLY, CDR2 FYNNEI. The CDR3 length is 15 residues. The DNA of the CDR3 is TGTGCCAGCAGTGTTGGACTAGCGGGTGCTTTCATTCAGTACTTC. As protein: CASSVGLAGAFIQYF.

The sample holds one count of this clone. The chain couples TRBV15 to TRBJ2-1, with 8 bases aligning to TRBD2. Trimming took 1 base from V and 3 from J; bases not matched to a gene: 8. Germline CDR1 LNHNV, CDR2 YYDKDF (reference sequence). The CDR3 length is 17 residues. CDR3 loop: CATSRAAGLAGYNEQFF. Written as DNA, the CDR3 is TGTGCCACCAGCAGAGCGGCAGGACTAGCTGGCTACAATGAGCAGTTCTTC. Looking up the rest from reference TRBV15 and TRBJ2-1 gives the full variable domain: DAMVIQNPRYQVTQFGKPVTLSCSQTLNHNVMYWYQQKSSQAPKLLFHYYDKDFNNEADTPDNFQSRRPNTSFCFLDIRSPGLGDTAMYLCATSRAAGLAGYNEQFFGPGTRLTVL.

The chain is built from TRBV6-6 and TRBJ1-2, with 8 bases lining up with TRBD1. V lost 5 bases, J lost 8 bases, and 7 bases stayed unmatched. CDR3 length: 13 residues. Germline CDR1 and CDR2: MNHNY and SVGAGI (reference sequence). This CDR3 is CASSGQGAWGYTF. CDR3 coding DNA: TGTGCCAGCAGTGGACAGGGAGCGTGGGGCTACACCTTC.

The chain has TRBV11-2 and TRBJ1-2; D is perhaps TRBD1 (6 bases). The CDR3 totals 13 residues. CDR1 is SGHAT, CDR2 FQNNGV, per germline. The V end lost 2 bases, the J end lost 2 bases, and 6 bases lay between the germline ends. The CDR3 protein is CASSLQGNYGYTF. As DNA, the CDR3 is TGTGCCAGCAGCTTACAGGGGAACTATGGCTACACCTTC.

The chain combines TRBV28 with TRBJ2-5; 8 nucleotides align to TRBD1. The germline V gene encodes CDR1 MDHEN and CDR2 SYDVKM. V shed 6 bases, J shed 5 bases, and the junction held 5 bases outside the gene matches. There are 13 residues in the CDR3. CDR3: CASSRGRGETQYF. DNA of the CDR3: TGTGCCAGCAGCAGGGGGCGAGGGGAGACCCAGTACTTC.

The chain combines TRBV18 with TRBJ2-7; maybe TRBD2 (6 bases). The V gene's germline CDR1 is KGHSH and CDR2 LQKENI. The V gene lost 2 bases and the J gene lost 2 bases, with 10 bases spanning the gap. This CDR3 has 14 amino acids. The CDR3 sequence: CASSPSTGAYEQYF. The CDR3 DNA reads TGTGCCAGCTCACCAAGCACGGGGGCCTACGAGCAGTACTTC.

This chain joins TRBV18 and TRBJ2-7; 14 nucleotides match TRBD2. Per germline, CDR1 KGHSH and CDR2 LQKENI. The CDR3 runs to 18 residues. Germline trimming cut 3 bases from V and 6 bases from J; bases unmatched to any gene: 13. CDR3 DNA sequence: TGTGCCAGCTCACCCACCCCCCCGGGACTAGCGGGAGTACCCGAGCAGTACTTC. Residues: CASSPTPPGLAGVPEQYF.

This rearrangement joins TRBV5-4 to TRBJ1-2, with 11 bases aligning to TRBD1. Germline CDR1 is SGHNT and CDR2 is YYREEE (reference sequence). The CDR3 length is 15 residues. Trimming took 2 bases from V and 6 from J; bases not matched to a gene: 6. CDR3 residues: CASSLRTGGRDGYTF. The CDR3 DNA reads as TGTGCCAGCAGCTTACGGACAGGGGGCAGGGATGGCTACACCTTC.

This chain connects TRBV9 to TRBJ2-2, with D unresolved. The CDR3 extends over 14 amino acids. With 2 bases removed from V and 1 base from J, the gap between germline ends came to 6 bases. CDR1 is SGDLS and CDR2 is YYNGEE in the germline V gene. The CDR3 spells CASSVLGNTGELFF. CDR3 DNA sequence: TGTGCCAGCAGCGTTCTCGGGAACACCGGGGAGCTGTTTTTT. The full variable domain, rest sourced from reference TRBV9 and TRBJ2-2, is DSGVTQTPKHLITATGQRVTLRCSPRSGDLSVYWYQQSLDQGLQFLIQYYNGEERAKGNILERFSAQQFPDLHSELNLSSLELGDSALYFCASSVLGNTGELFFGEGSRLTVL.

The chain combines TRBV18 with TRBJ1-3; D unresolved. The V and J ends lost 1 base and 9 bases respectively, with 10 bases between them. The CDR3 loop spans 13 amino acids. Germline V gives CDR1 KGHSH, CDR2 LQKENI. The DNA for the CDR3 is TGTGCCAGCTCACCACGAGAGGTGGGCACCATATATTTT. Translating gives CASSPREVGTIYF.

The CDR3, as DNA: TGTGCCAGCAGCCCATACATAACAGGGGCGGTAGGGGAGCTGTTTTTT. Amino acid sequence: CASSPYITGAVGELFF. This rearrangement joins TRBV5-6 to TRBJ2-2; 7 bases agree with TRBD1. Trimming took 4 bases from V and 8 from J; bases not matched to a gene: 14. This CDR3 spans 16 amino acids. Looked up from germline, CDR1 is SGHDT and CDR2 is YYEEEE.

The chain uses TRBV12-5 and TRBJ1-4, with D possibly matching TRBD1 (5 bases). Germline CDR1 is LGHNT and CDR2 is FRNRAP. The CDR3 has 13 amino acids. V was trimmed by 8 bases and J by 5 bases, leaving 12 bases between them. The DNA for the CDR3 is TGTGCTAGTAGAGACAGAGAGAATGAAAAACTGTTTTTT. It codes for CASRDRENEKLFF.

The CDR3 coding sequence is TGTGCCAGCAGCTTATCCAGGGGGCGCGTCACAGATACGCAGTATTTT. It translates to CASSLSRGRVTDTQYF. This rearrangement joins TRBV5-8 to TRBJ2-3; 8 bases agree with TRBD1. V shed 2 bases and J 2 bases; nucleotides not matched to a gene: 7. The CDR3 is 16 amino acids. Germline V gene data show CDR1 as SGHTS and CDR2 as YDEGEE.

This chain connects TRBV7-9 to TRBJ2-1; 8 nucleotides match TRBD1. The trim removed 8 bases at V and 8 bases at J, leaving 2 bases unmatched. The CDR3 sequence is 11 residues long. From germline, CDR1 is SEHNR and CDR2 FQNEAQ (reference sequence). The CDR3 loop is CASPGGDEQFF. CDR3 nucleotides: TGTGCCAGCCCAGGGGGCGATGAGCAGTTCTTC. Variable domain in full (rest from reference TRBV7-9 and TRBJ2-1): DTGVSQNPRHKITKRGQNVTFRCDPISEHNRLYWYRQTLGQGPEFLTYFQNEAQLEKSRLLSDRFSAERPKGSFSTLEIQRTEQGDSAMYLCASPGGDEQFFGPGTRLTVL.

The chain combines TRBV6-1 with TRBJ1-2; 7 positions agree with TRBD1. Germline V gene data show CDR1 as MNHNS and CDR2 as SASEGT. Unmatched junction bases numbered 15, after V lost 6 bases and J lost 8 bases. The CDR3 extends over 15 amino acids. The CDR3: CASREKKDRVEGYTF. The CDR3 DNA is TGTGCCAGCAGAGAAAAAAAAGACAGGGTGGAGGGCTACACCTTC.

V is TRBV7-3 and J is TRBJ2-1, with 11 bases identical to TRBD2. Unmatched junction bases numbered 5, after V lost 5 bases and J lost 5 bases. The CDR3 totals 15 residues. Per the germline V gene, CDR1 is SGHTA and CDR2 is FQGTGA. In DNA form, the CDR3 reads TGTGCCAGCAGCACGACTAGCGGGATGAACAATGAGCAGTTCTTC. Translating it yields CASSTTSGMNNEQFF.

This chain's CDR3 is CASSYSQRAAYNEQFF. CDR3 nucleotide sequence: TGTGCCAGCAGTTACTCCCAGCGGGCAGCCTACAATGAGCAGTTCTTC. V and J are TRBV6-6 and TRBJ2-1, with D possibly being TRBD2 (6 bases). V dropped 0 bases and J dropped 2 bases, with 11 bases sitting between them. The CDR3 has 16 amino acids. CDR1 and CDR2 (germline): MNHNY, SVGAGI (reference sequence).

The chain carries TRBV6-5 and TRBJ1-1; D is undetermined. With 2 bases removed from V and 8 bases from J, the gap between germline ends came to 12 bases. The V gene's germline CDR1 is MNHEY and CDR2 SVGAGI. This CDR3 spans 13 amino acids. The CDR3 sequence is CASSYAAAEEAFF. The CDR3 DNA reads TGTGCCAGCAGTTACGCGGCGGCCGAAGAAGCTTTCTTT.

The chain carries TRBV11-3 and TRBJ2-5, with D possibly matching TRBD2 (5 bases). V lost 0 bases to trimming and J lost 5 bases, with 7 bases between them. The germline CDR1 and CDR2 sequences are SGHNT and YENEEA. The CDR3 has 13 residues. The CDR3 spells CASSLEGGETQYF. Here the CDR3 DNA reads TGTGCCAGCAGCTTAGAGGGCGGGGAGACCCAGTACTTC.

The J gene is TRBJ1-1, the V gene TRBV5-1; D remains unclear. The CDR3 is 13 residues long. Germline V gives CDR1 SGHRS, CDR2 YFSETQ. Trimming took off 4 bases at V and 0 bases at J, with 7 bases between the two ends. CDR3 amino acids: CASSPYMNTEAFF. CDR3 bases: TGCGCCAGCAGCCCCTATATGAACACTGAAGCTTTCTTT.